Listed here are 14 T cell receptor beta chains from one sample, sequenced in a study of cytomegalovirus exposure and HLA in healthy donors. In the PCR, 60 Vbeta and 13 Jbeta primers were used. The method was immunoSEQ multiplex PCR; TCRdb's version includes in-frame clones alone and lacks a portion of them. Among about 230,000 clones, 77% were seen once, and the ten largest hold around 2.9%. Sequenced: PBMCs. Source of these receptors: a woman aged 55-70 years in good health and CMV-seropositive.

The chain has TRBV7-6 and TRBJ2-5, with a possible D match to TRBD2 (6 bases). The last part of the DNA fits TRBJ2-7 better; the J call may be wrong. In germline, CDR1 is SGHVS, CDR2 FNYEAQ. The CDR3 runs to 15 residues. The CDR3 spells CASSEDLEGSYEQYF. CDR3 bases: TGTGCCAGCAGTGAGGATCTGGAGGGTTCCTACGAGCAGTACTTC.

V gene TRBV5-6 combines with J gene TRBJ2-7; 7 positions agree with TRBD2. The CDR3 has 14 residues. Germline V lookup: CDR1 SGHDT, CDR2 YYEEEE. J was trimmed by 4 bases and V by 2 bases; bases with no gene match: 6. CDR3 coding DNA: TGTGCCAGCAGCTTCCGGGGCGGGAGTTACGAGCAGTACTTC. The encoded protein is CASSFRGGSYEQYF.

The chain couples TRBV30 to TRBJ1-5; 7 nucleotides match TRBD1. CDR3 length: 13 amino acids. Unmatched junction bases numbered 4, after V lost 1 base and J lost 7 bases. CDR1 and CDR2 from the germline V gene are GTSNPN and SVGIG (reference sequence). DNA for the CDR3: TGTGCCTGGAGTGGAGACAGGGCGCAGCCCCAGCATTTT. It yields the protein CAWSGDRAQPQHF.

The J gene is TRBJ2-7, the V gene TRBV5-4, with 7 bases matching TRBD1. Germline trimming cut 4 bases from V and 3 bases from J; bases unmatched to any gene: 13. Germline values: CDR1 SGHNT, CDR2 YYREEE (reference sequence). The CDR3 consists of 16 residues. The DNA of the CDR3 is TGTGCCAGCAGCCCCAACGGGACAGCGCAGAACTACGAGCAGTACTTC. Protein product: CASSPNGTAQNYEQYF. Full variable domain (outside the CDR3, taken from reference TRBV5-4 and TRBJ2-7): ETGVTQSPTHLIKTRGQQVTLRCSSQSGHNTVSWYQQALGQGPQFIFQYYREEENGRGNFPPRFSGLQFPNYSSELNVNALELDDSALYLCASSPNGTAQNYEQYFGPGTRLTVT.

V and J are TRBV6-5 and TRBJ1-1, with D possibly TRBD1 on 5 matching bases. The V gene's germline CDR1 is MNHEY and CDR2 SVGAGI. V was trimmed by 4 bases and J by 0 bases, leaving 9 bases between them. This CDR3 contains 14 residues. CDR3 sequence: CASSSRDLNTEAFF. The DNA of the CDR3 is TGTGCCAGCAGTTCCAGGGACTTGAACACTGAAGCTTTCTTT.

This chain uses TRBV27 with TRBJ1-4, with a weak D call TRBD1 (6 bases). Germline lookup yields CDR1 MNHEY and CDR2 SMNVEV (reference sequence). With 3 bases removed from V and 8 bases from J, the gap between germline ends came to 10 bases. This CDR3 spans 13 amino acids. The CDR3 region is CASSFGTGEKLFF. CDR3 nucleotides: TGTGCCAGCAGTTTCGGCACAGGGGAAAAACTGTTTTTT.

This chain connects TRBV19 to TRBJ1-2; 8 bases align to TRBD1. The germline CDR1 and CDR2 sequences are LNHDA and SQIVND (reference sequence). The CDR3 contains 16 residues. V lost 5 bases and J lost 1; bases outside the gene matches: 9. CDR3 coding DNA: TGTGCCAGTAGTCCGGGACAGGTTCGCGGTAACTATGGCTACACCTTC. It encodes CASSPGQVRGNYGYTF.

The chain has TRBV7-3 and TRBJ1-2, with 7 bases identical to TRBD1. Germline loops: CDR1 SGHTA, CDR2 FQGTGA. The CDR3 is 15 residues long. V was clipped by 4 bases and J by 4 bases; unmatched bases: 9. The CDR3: CASSSSGQKGYGYTF. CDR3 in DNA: TGTGCCAGCAGCTCGTCGGGACAGAAAGGCTATGGCTACACCTTC.

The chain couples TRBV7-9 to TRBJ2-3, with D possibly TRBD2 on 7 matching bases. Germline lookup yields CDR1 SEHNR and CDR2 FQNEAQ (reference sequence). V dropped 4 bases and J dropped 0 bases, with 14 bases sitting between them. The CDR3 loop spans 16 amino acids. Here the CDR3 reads CASSSLRGASTDTQYF. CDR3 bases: TGTGCCAGCAGCTCCTTACGGGGGGCCAGCACAGATACGCAGTATTTT. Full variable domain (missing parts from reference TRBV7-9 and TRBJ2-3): DTGVSQNPRHKITKRGQNVTFRCDPISEHNRLYWYRQTLGQGPEFLTYFQNEAQLEKSRLLSDRFSAERPKGSFSTLEIQRTEQGDSAMYLCASSSLRGASTDTQYFGPGTRLTVL.

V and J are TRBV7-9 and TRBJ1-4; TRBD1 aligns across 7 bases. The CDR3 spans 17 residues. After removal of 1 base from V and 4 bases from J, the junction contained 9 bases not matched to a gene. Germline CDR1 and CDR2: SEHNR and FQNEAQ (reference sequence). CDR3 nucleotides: TGTGCCAGCAGCTTAGGGACCCACAGGGGACATAATGAAAAACTGTTTTTT. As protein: CASSLGTHRGHNEKLFF.

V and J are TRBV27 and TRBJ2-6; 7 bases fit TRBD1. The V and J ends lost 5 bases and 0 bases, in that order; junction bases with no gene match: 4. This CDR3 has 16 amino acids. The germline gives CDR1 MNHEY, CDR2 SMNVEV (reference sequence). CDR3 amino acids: CASSGWDSSGANVLTF. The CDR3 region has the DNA TGTGCCAGCAGTGGATGGGACAGCTCTGGGGCCAACGTCCTGACTTTC.

CDR3 loop: CASSPGGTGELFF. DNA for the CDR3: TGTGCCAGCAGCCCCGGGGGCACCGGGGAGCTGTTTTTT. V usage is TRBV7-9 and J usage is TRBJ2-2; a weak D match, TRBD2 (6 bases). The germline V gene has CDR1 SEHNR and CDR2 FQNEAQ (reference sequence). The V and J ends lost 5 bases and 4 bases respectively, with 8 bases between them. The CDR3 has 13 residues.

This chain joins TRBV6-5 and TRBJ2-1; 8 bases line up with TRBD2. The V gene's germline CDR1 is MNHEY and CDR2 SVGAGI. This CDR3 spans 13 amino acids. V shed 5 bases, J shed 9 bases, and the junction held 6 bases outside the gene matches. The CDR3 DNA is TGTGCCAGCAGTCGAGCGGGAGTCATTGAGCAGTTCTTC. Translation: CASSRAGVIEQFF.

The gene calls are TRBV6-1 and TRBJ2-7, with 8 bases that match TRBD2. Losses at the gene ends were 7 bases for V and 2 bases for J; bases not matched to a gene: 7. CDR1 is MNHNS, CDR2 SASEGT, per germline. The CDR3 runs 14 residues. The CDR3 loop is CASNLAGITYEQYF. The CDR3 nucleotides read TGTGCCAGCAATTTAGCGGGAATCACCTACGAGCAGTACTTC.